Listed below are T cell receptor beta chains from one sample, sequenced in a study of response to subunit inactivated influenza vaccine. TCRdb called the RT-PCR reads again in MiXCR, with one record for every CDR3 protein. Altogether 550,000 to 600,000 distinct CDR3 sequences are present, about 11% being singletons, with the ten largest covering 10% to 13%. Sequences were derived from PBMCs from blood, sampled on the day of vaccination. Receptors were obtained from a man aged 50-59 years who received an inactivated influenza vaccine. Each CDR3 is given with its conserved first and last residue. Each record gives: V gene, D gene, clone size, J gene, CDR3 DNA, CDR3 protein. A D gene is named only where the DNA matches it firmly. Only part of the rows carry a size: once, few, many, or a class if the clone is expanded.

>TRBV5-1|-|few|TRBJ2-3
TGCGCCAGCAGCCTTCCGGGGGCCCAGAACACAGATACGCAGTATTTT
CASSLPGAQNTDTQYF
>TRBV29-1|-|-|TRBJ2-7
TGCAGCGTCCGGGACGGACCATACGAGCAGTACTTC
CSVRDGPYEQYF
>TRBV12-5|-|few|TRBJ1-4
TGTGCTAGTGGTTTCCCTAAGACAGGACGCCATGAAAAACTGTTTTTT
CASGFPKTGRHEKLFF
>TRBV11-2|-|few|TRBJ2-7
TGTGCCAGCAGTTCCGGGGCCAGAGCGTCCGAGCAGTACTTC
CASSSGARASEQYF
>TRBV12-3/TRBV12-4|-|-|TRBJ2-1
TGTGCCAGCAGAACAGGGTATGAGCAGTTCTTC
CASRTGYEQFF
>TRBV5-1|-|-|TRBJ2-3
TGCGCCAGCAGCTTCACACAGGGTTACACAGATACGCAGTATTTT
CASSFTQGYTDTQYF
>TRBV7-8|-|-|TRBJ1-6
TGTGCCAGCAGCTTGACCCCGAGGGAGAATAATTCACCCCTCCACTTT
CASSLTPRENNSPLHF
>TRBV4-1|-|once|TRBJ2-5
TGCGCCAGCAGCCAGGCAGGGGATGGGGGGACCCAGTACTTC
CASSQAGDGGTQYF
>TRBV5-1|-|many|TRBJ2-5
TGCGCCAGCAGCCCAATCGCCGGACCCCGGGAACAGACCCAGTACTTC
CASSPIAGPREQTQYF
>TRBV20-1|-|few|TRBJ2-7
TGCAGTGCCAGATACTACCAAGGCCACGAGCAGTACTTC
CSARYYQGHEQYF